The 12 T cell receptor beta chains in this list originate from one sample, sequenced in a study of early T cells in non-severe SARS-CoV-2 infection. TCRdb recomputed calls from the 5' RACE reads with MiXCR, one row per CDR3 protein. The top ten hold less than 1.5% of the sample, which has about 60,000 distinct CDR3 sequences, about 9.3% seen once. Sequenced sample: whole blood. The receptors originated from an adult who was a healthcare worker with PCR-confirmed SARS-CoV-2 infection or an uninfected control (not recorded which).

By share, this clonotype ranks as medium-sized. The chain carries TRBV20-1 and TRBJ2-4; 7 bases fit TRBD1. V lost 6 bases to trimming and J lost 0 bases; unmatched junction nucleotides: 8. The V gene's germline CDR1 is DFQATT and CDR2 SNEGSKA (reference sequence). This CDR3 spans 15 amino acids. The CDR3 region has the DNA TGCAGTGCCACAACAGGGGAACTAGCCAAAAACATTCAGTACTTC. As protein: CSATTGELAKNIQYF.

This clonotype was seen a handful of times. CDR3 DNA: TGTGCCAGCTCACCCGATCGGCAGATAAATACTGAAGCTTTCTTT. Amino acids: CASSPDRQINTEAFF. The chain recombines TRBV18 with TRBJ1-1, with unresolved D. Germline-derived CDR1 and CDR2 are KGHSH and LQKENI. This CDR3 spans 15 amino acids. V was trimmed by 3 bases and J by 5 bases, leaving 16 bases between them.

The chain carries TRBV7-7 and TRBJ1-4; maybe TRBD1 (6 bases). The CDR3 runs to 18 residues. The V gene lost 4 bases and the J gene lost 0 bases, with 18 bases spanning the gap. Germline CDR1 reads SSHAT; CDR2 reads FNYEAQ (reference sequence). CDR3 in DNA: TGTGCCAGCAGCTCCGACAGGATCCGTTTTGCAACTAATGAAAAACTGTTTTTT. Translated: CASSSDRIRFATNEKLFF.

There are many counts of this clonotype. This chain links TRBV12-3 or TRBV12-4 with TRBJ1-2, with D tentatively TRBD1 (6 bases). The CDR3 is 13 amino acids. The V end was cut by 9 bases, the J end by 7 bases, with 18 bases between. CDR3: CASNYRASSGYTF. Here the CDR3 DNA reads TGTGCCAGTAATTACAGGGCGAGTAGTGGCTACACCTTC.

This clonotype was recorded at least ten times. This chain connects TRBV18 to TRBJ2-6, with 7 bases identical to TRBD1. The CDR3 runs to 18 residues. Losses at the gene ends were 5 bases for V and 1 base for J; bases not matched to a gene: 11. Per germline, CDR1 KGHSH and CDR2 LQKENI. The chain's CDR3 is CASSATGTAISGANVLTF. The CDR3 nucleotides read TGTGCCAGCTCAGCAACCGGGACAGCGATATCTGGGGCCAACGTCCTGACTTTC.

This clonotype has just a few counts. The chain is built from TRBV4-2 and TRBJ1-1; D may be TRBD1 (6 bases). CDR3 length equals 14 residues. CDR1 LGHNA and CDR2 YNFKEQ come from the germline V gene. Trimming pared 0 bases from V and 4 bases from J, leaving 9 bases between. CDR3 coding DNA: TGTGCCAGCAGCCAAGAAGAAGGGGGCACTGAAGCTTTCTTT. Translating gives CASSQEEGGTEAFF.

CDR3 sequence reads: CATRKAGTGNTEAFF. CDR3 nucleotides: TGTGCCACCAGAAAAGCCGGGACAGGGAACACTGAAGCTTTCTTT. This chain uses TRBV24-1 with TRBJ1-1, with 8 bases matching TRBD1. The trim removed 7 bases at V and 1 base at J, leaving 7 bases unmatched. This CDR3 comprises 15 residues. Germline V gene sequence: CDR1 KGHDR, CDR2 SFDVKD.

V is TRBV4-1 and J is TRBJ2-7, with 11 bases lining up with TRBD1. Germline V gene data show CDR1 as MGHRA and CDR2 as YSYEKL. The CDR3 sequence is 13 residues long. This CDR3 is CASSPTDRGRITV. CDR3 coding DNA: TGCGCCAGCAGCCCTACGGACAGGGGGCGGATAACCGTC.

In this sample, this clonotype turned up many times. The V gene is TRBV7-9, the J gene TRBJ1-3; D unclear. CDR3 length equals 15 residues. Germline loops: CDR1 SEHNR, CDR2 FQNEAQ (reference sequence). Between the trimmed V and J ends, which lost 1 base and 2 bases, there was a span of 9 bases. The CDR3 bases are TGTGCCAGCAGCTTAGACAGAATCGCTGGAAACACCATATATTTT. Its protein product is CASSLDRIAGNTIYF.

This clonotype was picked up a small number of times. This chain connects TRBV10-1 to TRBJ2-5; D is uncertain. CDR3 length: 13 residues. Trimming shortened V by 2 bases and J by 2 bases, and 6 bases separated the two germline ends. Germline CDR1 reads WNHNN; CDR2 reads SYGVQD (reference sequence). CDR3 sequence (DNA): TGCGCCAGCAGTGAGGGCCTACAAGAGACCCAGTACTTC. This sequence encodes CASSEGLQETQYF.

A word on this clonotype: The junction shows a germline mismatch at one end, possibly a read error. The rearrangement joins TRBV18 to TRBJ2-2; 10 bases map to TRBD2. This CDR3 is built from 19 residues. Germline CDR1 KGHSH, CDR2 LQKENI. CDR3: CASSPPGSSGGRNTGEMFF. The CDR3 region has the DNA TGTGCCAGCTCACCACCAGGTTCTAGCGGGGGAAGGAACACCGGGGAGATGTTTTTT.

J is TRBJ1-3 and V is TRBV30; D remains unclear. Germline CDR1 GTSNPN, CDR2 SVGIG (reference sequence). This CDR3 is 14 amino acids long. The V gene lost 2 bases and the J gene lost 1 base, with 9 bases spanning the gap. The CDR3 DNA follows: TGTGCCTGGAGTTCAGGTATATCTGGAAACACCATATATTTT. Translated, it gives CAWSSGISGNTIYF.